The 25 T cell receptor beta chains below were found in one sample sequenced in a study of T cells after yellow fever vaccination. MiXCR was run by TCRdb on the 5' RACE reads, yielding one entry per CDR3 protein. This table holds 250,000 to 300,000 distinct CDR3 sequences, roughly 5.2% found once. Specimen: CD4+ T cells sorted from PBMCs, collected on the day of the yellow fever booster vaccination. Receptors were obtained from a man aged 18 to 35 who received the YFV17D yellow fever vaccine.

The chain couples TRBV4-3 to TRBJ1-2, with TRBD1 identical over 8 bases. V shed 1 base and J 4 bases; nucleotides not matched to a gene: 5. The CDR3 consists of 15 residues. Germline CDR1 reads LGHNA; CDR2 reads YSLEER. CDR3 amino acids: CASSQGLDRAYGYTF. CDR3 nucleotide sequence: TGCGCCAGCAGCCAAGGTCTGGACAGGGCCTATGGCTACACCTTC.

The gene calls are TRBV5-4 and TRBJ1-6, with 9 bases aligning to TRBD1. Germline lookup yields CDR1 SGHNT and CDR2 YYREEE (reference sequence). CDR3 length equals 15 residues. V lost 0 bases, J lost 10 bases, and 5 bases stayed unmatched. The CDR3 sequence is CASSLGTGDRSPLHF. Written as DNA, the CDR3 is TGTGCCAGCAGCTTGGGGACAGGGGATCGGTCACCCCTCCACTTT.

This chain joins TRBV6-1 and TRBJ2-6; D might be TRBD1 (6 bases). The CDR3 is made up of 16 amino acids. Germline V gives CDR1 MNHNS, CDR2 SASEGT. V was trimmed by 4 bases and J by 2 bases, leaving 12 bases between them. DNA for the CDR3: TGTGCCAGCAGTGTGCGACGACAGGCTGGGGCCAACGTCCTGACTTTC. As protein: CASSVRRQAGANVLTF.

This clonotype has only a few counts. The chain joins TRBV11-2 to TRBJ2-7, with 11 bases lining up with TRBD2. With 1 base clipped from V and 1 base from J, the junction kept 3 bases outside the gene matches. The V gene's germline CDR1 is SGHAT and CDR2 FQNNGV. This CDR3 has 16 amino acids. The CDR3 region has the DNA TGTGCCAGCAGCTTAGGACTAGCGGGGATTTCCTACGAGCAGTACGTC. Its protein is CASSLGLAGISYEQYV.

V and J are TRBV5-4 and TRBJ2-5; unclear D gene. CDR3 size: 15 residues. Per germline, CDR1 SGHNT and CDR2 YYREEE (reference sequence). Trimming took 2 bases from V and 1 from J, leaving 12 bases between them. The CDR3, as DNA: TGTGCCAGCAGCTTATCTACAGCCCCCCAAGAGACCCAGTACTTC. It codes for CASSLSTAPQETQYF.

The rearrangement links TRBV5-6 to TRBJ1-1, with D tentatively TRBD1 (5 bases). The CDR3 covers 14 residues. Germline lookup yields CDR1 SGHDT and CDR2 YYEEEE. V gave up 4 bases and J gave up 7 bases, with 17 bases separating them. This chain's CDR3 is CASSSTGLAYEAFF. The CDR3 bases are TGTGCCAGCAGCAGTACAGGACTCGCGTATGAAGCTTTCTTT.

There are a few counts of this clonotype. The chain uses TRBV20-1 and TRBJ1-2, with D uncertain. There are 9 residues in the CDR3. Between the trimmed V and J ends, which lost 3 bases and 8 bases, there was a span of 4 bases. CDR1 is DFQATT and CDR2 is SNEGSKA in the germline V gene (reference sequence). CDR3 protein: CSAREGYTF. The CDR3 coding sequence is TGCAGTGCTAGGGAAGGCTACACCTTC.

There are many counts of this clonotype. The chain links TRBV15 to TRBJ2-5; 7 bases align to TRBD2. Germline CDR1 reads LNHNV; CDR2 reads YYDKDF (reference sequence). The length of the CDR3 is 17 residues. V lost 4 bases and J lost 5; bases outside the gene matches: 16. As DNA, the CDR3 is TGTGCCACCAGCAAAGCGGGGAGGAGCGGTTATTTGGAGACCCAGTACTTC. Its protein product is CATSKAGRSGYLETQYF.

The chain links TRBV7-2 to TRBJ2-2; tentatively, D is TRBD1 or TRBD2 (6 bases each). CDR3 length equals 17 residues. Germline V gene lookup returns CDR1 SGHTA and CDR2 FQGNSA. V was shortened by 5 bases and J by 6 bases, with 22 bases between the two germline ends. CDR3 DNA: TGTGCCAGCAGCCTACTGGGGGCCGGGGGTCTTCCCGGGGAGCTGTTTTTT. It encodes CASSLLGAGGLPGELFF.

V usage is TRBV6-6 and J usage is TRBJ1-5; no clear D. The CDR3 is made up of 13 amino acids. Per the germline V gene, CDR1 is MNHNY and CDR2 is SVGAGI (reference sequence). V lost 0 bases, J lost 0 bases, and 0 bases lay in between. CDR3: CASSYSSNQPQHF. The CDR3 bases are TGTGCCAGCAGTTACTCTAGCAATCAGCCCCAGCATTTT.

The chain links TRBV28 to TRBJ1-5; D remains unclear. The CDR3 is 15 amino acids. Trimming took 4 bases from V and 4 from J, leaving 14 bases between them. The germline gives CDR1 MDHEN, CDR2 SYDVKM. CDR3 nucleotides: TGTGCCAGCAGTTCAACACTCAAACCGAATCAGCCCCAGCATTTT. This translates into CASSSTLKPNQPQHF.

This clonotype was counted between two and nine times. The V gene is TRBV10-3, the J gene TRBJ2-2, with 9 bases aligning to TRBD1. The CDR3 contains 16 residues. Germline V gives CDR1 ENHRY, CDR2 SYGVKD. J lost 1 base, V lost 4 bases, and 4 bases had no gene match. The CDR3 sequence: CAISGLTGGNTGELFF. The CDR3 DNA is TGTGCCATCAGTGGGCTGACAGGGGGGAACACCGGGGAGCTGTTTTTT.

This clonotype appeared a few times. The V gene is TRBV6-5, the J gene TRBJ1-6, with 7 bases identical to TRBD1. Germline CDR1 MNHEY, CDR2 SVGAGI. V was clipped by 5 bases and J by 10 bases; unmatched bases: 8. The CDR3 loop spans 14 amino acids. This CDR3 is CASSRQGGESPLHF. In DNA, the CDR3 is TGTGCCAGCAGTCGACAGGGTGGTGAATCACCCCTCCACTTT.

The V gene is TRBV21-1, the J gene TRBJ1-1. TRBV21-1 is shown as a pseudogene. The CDR3 loop spans 21 amino acids. The CDR3: CASSKGGRVLEGGLMNTEAFF. CDR3 coding DNA: TGTGCCAGCAGCAAAGGCGGTAGGGTCCTCGAAGGGGGCTTGATGAACACTGAAGCTTTCTTT.

Ten or more counts support this clonotype. This chain connects TRBV2 to TRBJ2-5, with TRBD2 matching 7 bases. With V trimmed by 6 bases and J by 5 bases, 9 bases remained unmatched. The CDR3 has 14 residues. Germline V gene data show CDR1 as SNHLY and CDR2 as FYNNEI. The chain's CDR3 is CASSPSGGGETQYF. DNA of the CDR3: TGTGCCAGCAGCCCTAGCGGCGGTGGGGAGACCCAGTACTTC.

The table lists this clonotype with a count of one. A much larger clone is a single base away; this may be a read error. CDR3 residues: CASSPLGYGYAF. For the CDR3, the DNA is TGTGCCAGCAGCCCGCTGGGGTATGGCTACGCCTTC. The V gene is TRBV5-6, the J gene TRBJ1-2; the D is unclear. This CDR3 has 12 residues. Germline values: CDR1 SGHDT, CDR2 YYEEEE.

This clonotype was observed a few times. The V gene is TRBV15, the J gene TRBJ2-7, with 8 nucleotides matching TRBD1. With 4 bases clipped from V and 4 bases from J, the junction kept 6 bases outside the gene matches. CDR1 is LNHNV and CDR2 is YYDKDF in the germline V gene (reference sequence). CDR3 length equals 14 residues. CDR3 nucleotide sequence: TGTGCCACCAGCATCGACAGGGGTTTATACGAGCAGTACGTC. It translates to CATSIDRGLYEQYV.

This clonotype has more than one count but fewer than ten. The chain has TRBV20-1 and TRBJ1-2; D is ambiguous. From germline, CDR1 is DFQATT and CDR2 SNEGSKA (reference sequence). CDR3 size: 12 residues. Trimming removed 6 bases at V and 8 bases at J, with 16 bases between. Here the CDR3 reads CSATLTGLGYTF. The DNA of the CDR3 is TGCAGTGCCACGCTAACCGGGCTCGGCTACACCTTC.

In its sample, this clonotype was seen a few times. The rearrangement uses TRBV7-9 and TRBJ2-5; D not certain. The CDR3 is 16 residues long. V shed 1 base and J shed 5 bases, with 17 bases lying between them. The germline V gene has CDR1 SEHNR and CDR2 FQNEAQ (reference sequence). CDR3 residues: CASSLGLLNSGETQYF. CDR3 coding DNA: TGTGCCAGCAGCTTAGGACTCCTCAACTCCGGCGAGACCCAGTACTTC.

This sequence joins TRBV6-1 and TRBJ2-1; D is ambiguous. Germline V gives CDR1 MNHNS, CDR2 SASEGT. The V end was cut by 1 base, the J end by 10 bases, with 8 bases between. This CDR3 is 12 amino acids long. The CDR3 nucleotides read TGTGCCAGCAGTGAAGGTGTGGGCGAGCAGTTCTTC. It translates to CASSEGVGEQFF.

This clonotype was recorded a few times. CDR3 DNA sequence: TGTGCCAGTATACAGGGGGCATCTGGAAACACCATATATTTT. Amino acid sequence: CASIQGASGNTIYF. V and J are TRBV19 and TRBJ1-3; 9 nucleotides match TRBD1. CDR1 is LNHDA and CDR2 is SQIVND in the germline V gene (reference sequence). This CDR3 is 14 amino acids long. Trimming at V came to 7 bases and at J to 1 base, leaving 2 bases not matched to a gene.

This chain links TRBV24-1 with TRBJ2-1; 8 bases map to TRBD1. The CDR3 is 16 amino acids. Germline V gene lookup returns CDR1 KGHDR and CDR2 SFDVKD. The J segment lost 4 bases and the V segment lost 4 bases, leaving 8 bases of the junction unmatched. The CDR3 coding sequence is TGTGCCACCAGTGAACCAGGGGGCGGGCGGTACAATGAGCAGTTCTTC. It encodes CATSEPGGGRYNEQFF.

This clonotype was counted only a few times. V gene TRBV12-3 or TRBV12-4 combines with J gene TRBJ2-7, with TRBD1 as a possible D gene (5 bases). This CDR3 is built from 15 residues. Trimming cost V 5 bases and J 5 bases, with 19 bases left between them. The CDR3 DNA reads as TGTGCCAGCAGTCCTGGTGGAACAGGTCCGAACGAGCAGTACGTC. Translation: CASSPGGTGPNEQYV.

This clonotype came up a few times. V gene TRBV19 combines with J gene TRBJ1-4; D unresolved. The CDR3 has 12 residues. V lost 3 bases and J lost 10, with 9 bases in between. Germline CDR1 and CDR2: LNHDA and SQIVND (reference sequence). CDR3 residues: CASSIYLGKLFF. As DNA, the CDR3 is TGTGCCAGTAGTATTTATTTGGGAAAACTGTTTTTT.

J is TRBJ2-7 and V is TRBV18; tentatively, D is TRBD1 (5 bases). The germline V gene has CDR1 KGHSH and CDR2 LQKENI. The ends were cut back, 4 bases at V and 1 base at J, with 11 bases in the middle. CDR3 length: 14 amino acids. The CDR3 DNA sequence: TGTGCCAGCTCACTTGGTAGGGGATCCTACGAGCAGTACTTC. This encodes CASSLGRGSYEQYF.